This T cell receptor (beta chain) was captured by sequencing in a study of CD4 T cells in relation to SARS-CoV-2 and coronaviruses. Findings and limits, study-wide: Each donor contributed either pre-pandemic or post-infection samples, not both.

Sequenced by immunoSEQ multiplex PCR; TCRdb stores in-frame clones only, minus some. Here the sample spans 35,000 or so clones, around 80% being singletons. Looked up from germline, CDR1 is LNHNV and CDR2 is YYDKDF (reference sequence). Deletions cut 6 bases from V and 0 bases from J, with 11 bases between. This CDR3 has 14 residues. In regard to this clone: Antigen: not known.

Sequencing was carried out using memory CD4+ T cells from PBMCs, cultured in vitro. V is TRBV15 and J is TRBJ2-5, with D perhaps TRBD1 (6 bases). The sequence was obtained from an adult with COVID-19. In nucleotides, the CDR3 is TGTGCCACCAGAGTGGACAGATACCAAGAGACCCAGTACTTC. It specifies CATRVDRYQETQYF. The full variable domain, rest sourced from reference TRBV15 and TRBJ2-5, is DAMVIQNPRYQVTQFGKPVTLSCSQTLNHNVMYWYQQKSSQAPKLLFHYYDKDFNNEADTPDNFQSRRPNTSFCFLDIRSPGLGDTAMYLCATRVDRYQETQYFGPGTRLLVL.